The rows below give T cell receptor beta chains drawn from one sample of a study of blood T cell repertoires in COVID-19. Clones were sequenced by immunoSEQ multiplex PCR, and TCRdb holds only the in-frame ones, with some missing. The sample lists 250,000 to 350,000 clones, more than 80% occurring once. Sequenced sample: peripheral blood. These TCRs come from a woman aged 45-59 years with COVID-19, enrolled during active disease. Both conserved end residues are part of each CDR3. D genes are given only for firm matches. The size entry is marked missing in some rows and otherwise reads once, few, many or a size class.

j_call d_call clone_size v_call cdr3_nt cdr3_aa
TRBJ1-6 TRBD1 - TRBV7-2 TGTGCCAGCAGCGCCGGGACAGGGGTTAATTCACCCCTCCACTTT CASSAGTGVNSPLHF
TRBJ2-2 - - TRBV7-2 TGTGCCAGCAGCTTAAGGGGAGGCACCGGGGAGCTGTTTTTT CASSLRGGTGELFF
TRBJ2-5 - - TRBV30 TGTGCCTGGAGTGTATGGTCCCCTAGGGAGACCCAGTACTTC CAWSVWSPRETQYF
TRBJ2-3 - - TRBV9 TGTGCCAGCAGTTTTGGCTCAGATACGCAGTATTTT CASSFGSDTQYF
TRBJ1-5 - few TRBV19 TGTGCCAGTAGTCCCCTGTGGGGGGGCAATCAGCCCCAGCATTTT CASSPLWGGNQPQHF
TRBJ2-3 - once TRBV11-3 TGTGCCAGCAGCTTAGGACGGCAGGCCACAGATACGCAGTATTTT CASSLGRQATDTQYF
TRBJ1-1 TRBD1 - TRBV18 TGTGCCAGCTCACGAACGGGACAGGGGCGCCCCACGTCGAACACTGAAGCTTTCTTT CASSRTGQGRPTSNTEAFF
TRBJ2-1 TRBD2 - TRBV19 TGTGCCAGTAGTATCCGCCGGACTAGCCGGAATGAGCAGTTCTTC CASSIRRTSRNEQFF
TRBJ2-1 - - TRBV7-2 TGTGCCAGCACACAGGGACGGTACAATGAGCAGTTCTTC CASTQGRYNEQFF
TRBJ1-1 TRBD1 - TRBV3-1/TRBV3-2 TGTGCCAGCAGCCAAGCCAGGGGGCAGGGTGAAGCTTTCTTT CASSQARGQGEAFF
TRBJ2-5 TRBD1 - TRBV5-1 TGCGCCAGCGGAGAGACAGGGGTCAGGGAGACCCAGTACTTC CASGETGVRETQYF
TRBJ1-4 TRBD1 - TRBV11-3 TGTGCCAGCAGCTTGGGACAGTTCAATGAAAAACTGTTTTTT CASSLGQFNEKLFF
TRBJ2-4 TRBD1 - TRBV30 TGTGCCTGGAGAGACCGGGACAGGGGTAAAAACATTCAGTACTTC CAWRDRDRGKNIQYF
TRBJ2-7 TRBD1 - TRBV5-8 TGTGCCAGCAGCTTAAGGGCTTATGTGACAGGGGACTACGAGCAGTACTTC CASSLRAYVTGDYEQYF
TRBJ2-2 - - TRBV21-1 TGTGCCAGCAGCAATCCGCCCGCGACATTGAACACCGGGGAGCTGTTTTTT CASSNPPATLNTGELFF
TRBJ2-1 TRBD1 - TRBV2 TGTGCCAGCAGGCCGGGACAGGGTGTCAATGAGCAGTTCTTC CASRPGQGVNEQFF
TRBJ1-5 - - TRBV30 TGTGCCTGGTCCGGGGGGGTTAGCAATCAGCCCCAGCATTTT CAWSGGVSNQPQHF
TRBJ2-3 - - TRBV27 TGTGCCAGCAGTTTATCCCCGGCAGGGAGGGATACGCAGTATTTT CASSLSPAGRDTQYF
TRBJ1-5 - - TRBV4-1 TGCGCCAGCAGCCAGTACGACAGGAGCAATCAGCCCCAGCATTTT CASSQYDRSNQPQHF
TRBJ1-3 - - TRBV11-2 TGTGCCAGCAGCTTAGTAGCAGGGACTGGAAACACCATATATTTT CASSLVAGTGNTIYF
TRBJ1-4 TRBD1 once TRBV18 TGTGCCAGCTCACCACCCGGGACAGGGTATGAAAAACTGTTTTTT CASSPPGTGYEKLFF
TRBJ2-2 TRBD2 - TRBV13 TGTGCCAGCAGCCTCCCGGGACTAGCGTCCGGGGAGCTGTTTTTT CASSLPGLASGELFF
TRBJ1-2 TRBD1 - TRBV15 TGTGCCACCAGCCCCCAGGGACAGGGAGTTGGCTACACCTTC CATSPQGQGVGYTF
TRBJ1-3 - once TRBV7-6 TGTGCCAGCAGCCCTAATCAGGGCAGCAACACCATATATTTT CASSPNQGSNTIYF
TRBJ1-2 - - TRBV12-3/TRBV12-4 TGTGCCAGCAGTTTAGCCCCCGACTATGGCTACACCTTC CASSLAPDYGYTF
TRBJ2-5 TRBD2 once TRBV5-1 TGCGCCAGCAGCGGAGGCGCGGGAGGGGGGGAGACCCAGTACTTC CASSGGAGGGETQYF
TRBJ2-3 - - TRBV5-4 TGTGCCAGCAGCTCAGGACGGGGGACAGATACGCAGTATTTT CASSSGRGTDTQYF
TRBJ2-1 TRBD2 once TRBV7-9 TGTGCCAGCAGCTTAGGCCGTGCGGGAGGGCCGCACCCCGAGCAGTTCTTC CASSLGRAGGPHPEQFF
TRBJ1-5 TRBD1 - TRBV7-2 TGTGCCAGCAGCACAAAACAGGGGCAGCCCCAGCATTTT CASSTKQGQPQHF
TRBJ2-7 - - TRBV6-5 TGTGCCAGCAGTTTGGGAGAAGTAACAGACGAGCAGTACTTC CASSLGEVTDEQYF
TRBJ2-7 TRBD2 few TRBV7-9 TGTGCCAGCAGCTTATTTAGCGGGGGGCGGTCCGGGCAGTACTTC CASSLFSGGRSGQYF
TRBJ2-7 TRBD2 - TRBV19 TGTGCCAGTAGTCCCGGACTAGCGGGGGCGGGCGAGCAGTACTTC CASSPGLAGAGEQYF
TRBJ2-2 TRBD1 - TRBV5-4 TGTGCCAGCAGCAAGACAGGGTCGAACACCGGGGAGCTGTTTTTT CASSKTGSNTGELFF
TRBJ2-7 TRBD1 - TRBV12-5 TGTGCTAGTGGTTCCTCCGGGACAGGGAACGACGAGCAGTACTTC CASGSSGTGNDEQYF
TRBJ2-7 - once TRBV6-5 TGTGCCAGCGTCACAGGGAGAGAGTCCTACGAGCAGTACTTC CASVTGRESYEQYF
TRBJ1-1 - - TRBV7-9 TGTGCCAGCAGCGCTCCAGGTTTGCGAATTACTGAAGCTTTCTTT CASSAPGLRITEAFF
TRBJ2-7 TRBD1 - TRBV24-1 TGTGCCACCAGAGCCGGGACAGGGATTTCCTACGAGCAGTACTTC CATRAGTGISYEQYF
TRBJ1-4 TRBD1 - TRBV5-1 TGCGCCAGCAGCTATGACAGGGGAAATTTTAATGAAAAACTGTTTTTT CASSYDRGNFNEKLFF
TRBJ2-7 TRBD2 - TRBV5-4 TGTGCCAGCAGCTTGGAAGGGACTAGCGTCGAGCAGTACTTC CASSLEGTSVEQYF
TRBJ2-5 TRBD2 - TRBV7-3 TGTGCCAGCAGCTTCACTAGCGGCTTAGGGGAGACCCAGTACTTC CASSFTSGLGETQYF